The clone carrying this T cell receptor (beta chain) was counted a few times. The data were obtained in a study of regulatory T cells in long-lasting Graves disease. CDR1 DFQATT and CDR2 SNEGSKA come from the germline V gene (reference sequence). Deletions cut 0 bases from V and 1 base from J, with 6 bases between. The CDR3 contains 13 residues. Regarding time point: newly diagnosed GD, antithyroid drugs for less than 3 months. Making the TCR library involved RNA that had been extracted from PBMCs. An endocrinology unit in Xi'an, China, supplied the patients. To make TCR beta libraries, researchers used iRepertoire HTBI primers and Arm-PCR of CDR3 regions. TCRdb fed the multiplex PCR reads into MiXCR, producing one record per CDR3 protein. The data hold about 560,000 distinct CDR3 sequences, with more than 15% observed a single time. These data were also reused for a study on T cells in Graves' hyperthyroidism and ophthalmopathy. From that report: Uncontrolled infection, other autoimmune disease, pregnancy and lactation each barred patients from inclusion.

The chain joins TRBV20-1 to TRBJ1-1, with a tentative D call TRBD1 (6 bases). The sample in question was peripheral blood mononuclear cells (PBMCs), obtained at new diagnosis, from a patient treated with antithyroid drugs. The sequence was collected from a man aged 18 to 29 with Graves disease. The chain's CDR3 is CSAREGANTEAFF. The CDR3 nucleotides read TGCAGTGCTAGAGAGGGGGCGAACACTGAAGCTTTCTTT.